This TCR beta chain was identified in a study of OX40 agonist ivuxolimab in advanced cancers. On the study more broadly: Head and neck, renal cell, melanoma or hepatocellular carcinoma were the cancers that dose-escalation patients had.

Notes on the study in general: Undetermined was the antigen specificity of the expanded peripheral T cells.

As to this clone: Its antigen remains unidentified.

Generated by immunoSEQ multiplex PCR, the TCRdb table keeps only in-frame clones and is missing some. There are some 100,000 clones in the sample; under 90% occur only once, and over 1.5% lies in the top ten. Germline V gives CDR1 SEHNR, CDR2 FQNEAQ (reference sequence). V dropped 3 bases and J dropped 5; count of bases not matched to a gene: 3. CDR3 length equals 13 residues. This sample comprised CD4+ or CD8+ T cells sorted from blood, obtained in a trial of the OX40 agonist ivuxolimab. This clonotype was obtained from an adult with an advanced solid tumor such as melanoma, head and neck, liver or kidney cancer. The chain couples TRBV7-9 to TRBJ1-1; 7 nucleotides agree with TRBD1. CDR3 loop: CASSFVQGTEAFF. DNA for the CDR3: TGTGCCAGCAGCTTCGTACAGGGGACTGAAGCTTTCTTT.